This T cell receptor beta chain stems from a study of blood T cell repertoires in COVID-19. Participants came from 24 US areas, aged about 18 to 90 years. Cohort placement rested on clinical history that participants reported themselves. A case of COVID-19 had been met by exposed participants within 2 weeks before study entry. V shed 0 bases and J 0 bases; nucleotides not matched to a gene: 9. This CDR3 has 18 amino acids. Germline lookup yields CDR1 SGHNT and CDR2 YYREEE (reference sequence). Authors' data handling: Nucleated cell number was recorded as an estimate derived from reference gene primer amplification. The repertoire was sequenced with immunoSEQ multiplex PCR; TCRdb's copy has only in-frame clones and lacks some. That table gives V, J and clone size, and the DNA gave D and trimming. The table lists under 400,000 clones, 88% of them singletons, with under 1.2% in the top ten.

Specimen: PBMCs or T cells enriched from blood (not recorded which). V usage is TRBV5-4 and J usage is TRBJ1-3, with 7 bases matching TRBD1. The receptor was isolated from a woman aged 30 to 39 who had been exposed to COVID-19. Here the CDR3 reads CASSLVPGGGSSGNTIYF. The CDR3 DNA is TGTGCCAGCAGCTTGGTGCCAGGGGGTGGAAGCTCTGGAAACACCATATATTTT.